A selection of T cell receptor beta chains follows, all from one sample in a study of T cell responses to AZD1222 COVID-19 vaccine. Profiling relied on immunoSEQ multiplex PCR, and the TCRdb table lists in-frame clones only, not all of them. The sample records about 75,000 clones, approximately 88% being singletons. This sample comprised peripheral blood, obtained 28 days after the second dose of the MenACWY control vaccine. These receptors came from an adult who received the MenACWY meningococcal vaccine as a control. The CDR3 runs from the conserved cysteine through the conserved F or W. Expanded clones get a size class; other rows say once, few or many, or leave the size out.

CDR3 protein: CASSIDGTGISYEQYF; V gene: TRBV19; clone size: NA; J gene: TRBJ2-7
CDR3 protein: CASSYSRGDRETQYF; V gene: TRBV6-2/TRBV6-3; clone size: NA; J gene: TRBJ2-5
CDR3 protein: CASSTGQGGYTF; V gene: TRBV3-1/TRBV3-2; clone size: NA; J gene: TRBJ1-2
CDR3 protein: CASSVGMRGTEAFF; V gene: TRBV19; clone size: NA; J gene: TRBJ1-1
CDR3 protein: CASSTGFTEAFF; V gene: TRBV27; clone size: NA; J gene: TRBJ1-1
CDR3 protein: CASSVEGVNNQPQHF; V gene: TRBV9; clone size: NA; J gene: TRBJ1-5
CDR3 protein: CASSPDSYNSPLHF; V gene: TRBV7-2; clone size: NA; J gene: TRBJ1-6
CDR3 protein: CASSFDRDTEAFF; V gene: TRBV7-2; clone size: NA; J gene: TRBJ1-1
CDR3 protein: CASSLATGQNYGYTF; V gene: TRBV5-5; clone size: NA; J gene: TRBJ1-2
CDR3 protein: CASSLDGTDTQYF; V gene: TRBV11-3; clone size: once; J gene: TRBJ2-3
CDR3 protein: CASSLGTLATYEQYF; V gene: TRBV7-2; clone size: NA; J gene: TRBJ2-7
CDR3 protein: CASSLRSTWGADTQYF; V gene: TRBV5-4; clone size: NA; J gene: TRBJ2-3
CDR3 protein: CASSLGDDEQFF; V gene: TRBV5-6; clone size: NA; J gene: TRBJ2-1
CDR3 protein: CASSYASAQETQYF; V gene: TRBV6-5; clone size: NA; J gene: TRBJ2-5
CDR3 protein: CASSETATGNNEQFF; V gene: TRBV9; clone size: NA; J gene: TRBJ2-1